This T cell receptor beta chain is drawn from a study of blood T cells in healthy people across ages. Germline CDR1 and CDR2: SEHNR and FQNEAQ (reference sequence). This CDR3 is built from 15 residues. Through a sample-barcoded 5' primer and a J-beta primer mix, a second PCR was run for about 7 to 12 cycles. Using its own MiXCR run on the 5' RACE reads, TCRdb lists one record per CDR3 protein. The sample consists of 800,000 to 950,000 distinct CDR3 sequences, almost 30% of them appearing once. A word on this clonotype: The junction does not match germline at one end; this may be a read error.

This sample also appeared in a second study, on T cells of mothers and their children.

This receptor was taken from a woman aged 40 to 50 in good health. V gene TRBV7-9 combines with J gene TRBJ2-7; 10 positions match TRBD2. Sequenced material: blood. The CDR3 nucleotides are TGTGCCAGTAGCTTAGAAGCGGGAGGGCTTTACGAGCAGTACTTT. It yields the protein CASSLEAGGLYEQYF.